Sequencing of this T cell receptor beta chain was carried out in a study of blood T cell repertoires in COVID-19. Study background: Samples came from the United States, Italy and Spain, spanning acute and convalescent COVID-19. PBMCs, B-cell-depleted T cells, or T cells provided the cDNA or gDNA that made up the material.

Losses at the gene ends were 4 bases for V and 2 bases for J; bases not matched to a gene: 12. This CDR3 region has 17 residues. Germline V lookup: CDR1 SGHRS, CDR2 YFSETQ. Original data processing: Amplification with reference gene primers provided the estimates of nucleated cell counts. TCRdb keeps only in-frame clones here, not all; method: immunoSEQ multiplex PCR. The D gene and trimming were derived from the DNA, and the V and J assignments and clone size from that table. Of approximately 280,000 clones listed, approximately 91% are singletons. This receptor was taken from a man in his fifties with acute or convalescent COVID-19. Sequenced sample: peripheral blood. The chain recombines TRBV5-1 with TRBJ1-2; 9 bases fit TRBD1. CDR3 region: CASSLPRDRAGNYGYTF. The DNA of the CDR3 is TGCGCCAGCAGCCTTCCACGGGACAGGGCGGGGAACTATGGCTACACCTTC.